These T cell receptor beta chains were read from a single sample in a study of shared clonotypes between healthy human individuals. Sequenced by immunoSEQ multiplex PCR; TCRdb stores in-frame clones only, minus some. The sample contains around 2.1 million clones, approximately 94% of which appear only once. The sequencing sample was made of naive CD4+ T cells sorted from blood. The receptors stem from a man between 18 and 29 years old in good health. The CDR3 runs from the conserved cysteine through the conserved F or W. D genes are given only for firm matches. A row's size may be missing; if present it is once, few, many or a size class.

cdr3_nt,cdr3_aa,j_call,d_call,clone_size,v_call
TGTGCCAGCAGTTACTCAAGCGGGAGAAGCACAGATACGCAGTATTTT,CASSYSSGRSTDTQYF,TRBJ2-3,TRBD2,-,TRBV6-5
TGTGCCAGCAGCCCCTTCAGGGTATCCTACGAGCAGTACTTC,CASSPFRVSYEQYF,TRBJ2-7,-,-,TRBV7-2
TGCGCCAGCAGCTTGACGGCTAGCTCCTACAATGAGCAGTTCTTC,CASSLTASSYNEQFF,TRBJ2-1,-,-,TRBV5-1
TGTGCTAGTGGTTTGGTAGGATACGGGGGGCTGGATGGCTACACCTTC,CASGLVGYGGLDGYTF,TRBJ1-2,-,-,TRBV12-5
TGCGCCAGCACCTGGGACGGGAACACCGGGGAGCTGTTTTTT,CASTWDGNTGELFF,TRBJ2-2,-,-,TRBV5-1
TGTGCCACCAGCAGAGATGTTCAGGCTACTGAAGCTTTCTTT,CATSRDVQATEAFF,TRBJ1-1,-,-,TRBV15
TGTGCCAGCAGCCCGGGGGCGGGTCGGGGGAATGAGCAGTTCTTC,CASSPGAGRGNEQFF,TRBJ2-1,-,once,TRBV6-5
TGTGCCAGCAGCCTGGGGGGACAAGGCGAGCAGTACTTC,CASSLGGQGEQYF,TRBJ2-7,-,-,TRBV2
TGTGCCAGCAGCACACTACAGGGGGCGCGAACTGAAGCTTTCTTT,CASSTLQGARTEAFF,TRBJ1-1,TRBD1,-,TRBV7-2
TGTGCCTGGAGTGTACTTTATAACAGGGGTTTCTGGGATAATGAAAAACTGTTTTTT,CAWSVLYNRGFWDNEKLFF,TRBJ1-4,TRBD1,-,TRBV30
TGCGCCAGCAGTGAGACTAGCGGGCTTTACAATGAGCAGTTCTTC,CASSETSGLYNEQFF,TRBJ2-1,TRBD2,-,TRBV10-1
TGCGCCAGCAGCCAAGAAGTCGAGACTCTTTATGGCTACACCTTC,CASSQEVETLYGYTF,TRBJ1-2,-,-,TRBV4-1
TGTGCCAGCAAACAAGGGACAGGGTGGGGTTCACCCCTCCACTTT,CASKQGTGWGSPLHF,TRBJ1-6,TRBD1,-,TRBV6-6
TGTGCCAGCAGCGGAGACCCCGGACAGGGGGAAGATAATTCACCCCTCCACTTT,CASSGDPGQGEDNSPLHF,TRBJ1-6,TRBD1,-,TRBV7-6
TGTGCCAGCAGTGAAGGCCCTAGCGGGAGGGTCCCGAGCGAGCAGTACTTC,CASSEGPSGRVPSEQYF,TRBJ2-7,TRBD2,once,TRBV6-1
TGTGCCAGCGGTGGGACTAGCGGACCTCTGGGGCAGTACTTC,CASGGTSGPLGQYF,TRBJ2-7,TRBD2,-,TRBV5-8
TGTGCCAGCAGCTTAGTCCAGGCGGGCTATGGCTACACCTTC,CASSLVQAGYGYTF,TRBJ1-2,-,-,TRBV11-2
TGTGCCAGCAGCCTTGGGGAGCTCGAGCAGTACTTC,CASSLGELEQYF,TRBJ2-7,-,once,TRBV7-9
TGCGCCAGCAGACCTACAGGGGATTACATTCAGTACTTC,CASRPTGDYIQYF,TRBJ2-4,TRBD1,-,TRBV10-2
TGTGCCGGAGGACAGGGGGCTTTTGGCTACACCTTC,CAGGQGAFGYTF,TRBJ1-2,TRBD1,-,TRBV6-1
TGTGCCAGCAGCTTAGACCCTTGGAGGACTGAAGCTTTCTTT,CASSLDPWRTEAFF,TRBJ1-1,-,-,TRBV11-2
TGTGCCAGCAGCTTAGATATGGGAGGGGAGCAGTTCTTC,CASSLDMGGEQFF,TRBJ2-1,TRBD2,-,TRBV11-2
TGTGCCAGCTGCCCACGAGGGACAGGGCTGAACACTGAAGCTTTCTTT,CASCPRGTGLNTEAFF,TRBJ1-1,TRBD1,once,TRBV27